Following are 17 T cell receptor beta chains from one sample sequenced in a study of cytomegalovirus exposure and HLA in healthy donors. The study ran its PCR with 60 Vbeta and 13 Jbeta primers. Measured with immunoSEQ multiplex PCR; TCRdb has only the in-frame clones, and not every one. This sample carries 110,000 to 150,000 clones, less than 10% of them seen once, and the ten largest clones take over 1.5%. Sample: PBMCs. The receptors were sampled from a male donor in good health and CMV-seronegative.

J is TRBJ2-7 and V is TRBV5-1; 7 bases align to TRBD1. The V gene end was trimmed by 3 bases and the J gene end by 2 bases; junction bases not matched to a gene: 5. The CDR3 is 14 amino acids. The V gene's germline CDR1 is SGHRS and CDR2 YFSETQ. The CDR3 nucleotides read TGCGCCAGCAGCTGGGAAGGGGGCCCCTACGAGCAGTACTTC. Translation gives CASSWEGGPYEQYF. Full variable domain (missing parts from reference TRBV5-1 and TRBJ2-7): KAGVTQTPRYLIKTRGQQVTLSCSPISGHRSVSWYQQTPGQGLQFLFEYFSETQRNKGNFPGRFSGRQFSNSRSEMNVSTLELGDSALYLCASSWEGGPYEQYFGPGTRLTVT.

The chain joins TRBV6-5 to TRBJ2-7, with 8 bases aligning to TRBD1. J lost 6 bases, V lost 8 bases, and 15 bases had no gene match. Germline loops: CDR1 MNHEY, CDR2 SVGAGI. The CDR3 covers 15 residues. CDR3 in DNA: TGTGCCAGCTCTCAGTTCAGGGGGCCCCGTTGCGAGCAGTACTTC. This codes for CASSQFRGPRCEQYF.

As to this clone: This sample also contains other DNA sequences that code for the same CDR3. The chain combines TRBV9 with TRBJ1-1; the D gene is possibly TRBD1 (5 bases). The V gene's germline CDR1 is SGDLS and CDR2 YYNGEE. The ends were cut back, 0 bases at V and 3 bases at J, with 6 bases in the middle. The CDR3 has 13 residues. The CDR3 coding sequence is TGTGCCAGCAGCGTAGGGGGCGACACTGAAGCTTTCTTT. Protein product: CASSVGGDTEAFF.

J is TRBJ2-7 and V is TRBV11-1; perhaps TRBD1 as D (5 bases). The CDR3 covers 14 residues. V lost 2 bases to trimming and J lost 3 bases, with 11 bases between them. Germline assignment: CDR1 SGHAT and CDR2 FQDESV (reference sequence). The CDR3 reads CASSLLGHRYEQYF. In DNA, the CDR3 is TGTGCCAGCAGCTTACTTGGACACCGCTACGAGCAGTACTTC.

This clone was detected a few times. The DNA of the CDR3 is TGTGCCAGCAGCGTAGAGGGACAGGGTAACGAGCAGTACTTC. Its protein is CASSVEGQGNEQYF. V is TRBV9 and J is TRBJ2-7, with 9 bases lining up with TRBD1. Germline CDR1 SGDLS, CDR2 YYNGEE. Trimming took 0 bases from V and 5 from J; bases not matched to a gene: 3. The CDR3 sequence is 14 residues long.

This clone was picked up a small number of times. This sequence joins TRBV25-1 and TRBJ2-7; 11 bases are a match to TRBD2. V trimming: 7 bases; J trimming: 4 bases; junction bases outside the gene matches: 3. Per germline, CDR1 MGHDK and CDR2 SYGVNS. The CDR3 is 13 residues long. The CDR3 sequence: CASTSGRRYEQYF. CDR3 DNA sequence: TGTGCCAGCACTAGCGGGAGGAGGTACGAGCAGTACTTC.

The rearrangement uses TRBV5-1 and TRBJ1-3; a possible D gene is TRBD1 (6 bases). V dropped 3 bases and J dropped 0 bases, with 13 bases sitting between them. CDR3 length: 16 residues. CDR1 and CDR2 from the germline V gene are SGHRS and YFSETQ. DNA for the CDR3: TGCGCCAGCAGCTCAGGGACATTTAGCTCTGGAAACACCATATATTTT. It encodes CASSSGTFSSGNTIYF.

A word on this clone: In the same sample, other DNA sequences code for this CDR3. The genes are TRBV28 and TRBJ2-5, with a weak D call TRBD2 (5 bases). The V end was cut by 3 bases, the J end by 2 bases, with 7 bases between. CDR1 MDHEN and CDR2 SYDVKM come from the germline V gene. The CDR3 is made up of 13 amino acids. The CDR3 protein is CASSLGRQETQYF. The CDR3 bases are TGTGCCAGCAGTTTGGGGAGACAAGAGACCCAGTACTTC.

The table lists this clone with a few counts. The chain employs TRBV6-5 and TRBJ2-2; 8 positions agree with TRBD1. Germline V gives CDR1 MNHEY, CDR2 SVGAGI. The CDR3 has 14 residues. The V segment lost 5 bases and the J segment 6 bases; nucleotides outside the gene matches: 5. The CDR3 DNA reads as TGTGCCAGCAGTGTACAGGGGGGACCCGGGGAGCTGTTTTTT. Residues: CASSVQGGPGELFF.

The rearrangement uses TRBV6-5 and TRBJ1-1; D perhaps matches TRBD1 (6 bases). This CDR3 has 14 residues. Germline CDR1 MNHEY, CDR2 SVGAGI. V was trimmed by 7 bases and J by 2 bases, leaving 14 bases between them. In nucleotides, the CDR3 is TGTGCCAGCACTCAGGGGATTGGAAACACTGAAGCTTTCTTT. Residues: CASTQGIGNTEAFF.

V gene TRBV30 combines with J gene TRBJ1-5, with unresolved D. V was cut by 1 base and J by 0 bases, with 4 bases left in between. Germline CDR1 GTSNPN, CDR2 SVGIG (reference sequence). The CDR3 is 13 residues long. CDR3 bases: TGTGCCTGGAGTGGTCATAGCAATCAGCCCCAGCATTTT. Its protein product is CAWSGHSNQPQHF. Combining the CDR3 with reference TRBV30 and TRBJ1-5 gives the whole variable domain SQTIHQWPATLVQPVGSPLSLECTVEGTSNPNLYWYRQAAGRGLQLLFYSVGIGQISSEVPQNLSASRPQDRQFILSSKKLLLSDSGFYLCAWSGHSNQPQHFGDGTRLSIL.

The rearrangement joins TRBV7-2 to TRBJ1-5, with TRBD1 identical over 7 bases. The germline gives CDR1 SGHTA, CDR2 FQGNSA. V shed 8 bases, J shed 11 bases, and the junction held 18 bases outside the gene matches. This CDR3 is 15 amino acids long. CDR3 residues: CASCPGQGVHWAQHF. CDR3 DNA sequence: TGTGCCAGCTGCCCTGGCCAGGGGGTGCACTGGGCCCAGCATTTT. The entire variable domain, with the rest obtained from reference TRBV7-2 and TRBJ1-5, is as follows: GAGVSQSPSNKVTEKGKDVELRCDPISGHTALYWYRQSLGQGLEFLIYFQGNSAPDKSGLPSDRFSAERTGGSVSTLTIQRTQQEDSAVYLCASCPGQGVHWAQHFGDGTRLSIL.

This clone came up a few times. The rearrangement uses TRBV25-1 and TRBJ2-5; TRBD1 agrees at 12 bases. V lost 5 bases, J lost 4 bases, and 11 bases stayed unmatched. Germline V gene lookup returns CDR1 MGHDK and CDR2 SYGVNS. The CDR3 consists of 17 residues. The DNA of the CDR3 is TGTGCCAGCAGTCCGACCTCCGGGACAGGGGGCGGAGAGACCCAGTACTTC. Amino acid sequence: CASSPTSGTGGGETQYF.

V is TRBV18 and J is TRBJ1-3; TRBD1 matches 10 bases. V lost 3 bases, J lost 4 bases, and 12 bases stayed unmatched. This CDR3 comprises 18 residues. Germline V gene lookup returns CDR1 KGHSH and CDR2 LQKENI. Here the CDR3 reads CASSPRDGTGAAGNTIYF. The CDR3 DNA follows: TGTGCCAGCTCACCTCGTGACGGGACAGGGGCTGCGGGAAACACCATATATTTT.

This clone appeared a few times. This CDR3 reads CASSSLLADTQYF. The CDR3 DNA reads TGTGCCAGCAGCTCACTTCTCGCAGATACGCAGTATTTT. The J gene is TRBJ2-3, the V gene TRBV7-9; D gene uncertain. Germline CDR1 SEHNR, CDR2 FQNEAQ (reference sequence). The CDR3 has 13 amino acids. Between the trimmed V and J ends, which lost 4 bases and 4 bases, there was a span of 9 bases.

The gene calls are TRBV29-1 and TRBJ2-5, with a tentative D call TRBD2 (7 bases). Germline-derived CDR1 and CDR2 are SQVTM and ANQGSEA. CDR3 length: 12 amino acids. Deletions cut 3 bases from V and 5 bases from J, with 10 bases between. CDR3 bases: TGCAGCGTTGAGGGGGGGCCGGAGACCCAGTACTTC. It codes for CSVEGGPETQYF.

This clone was counted only a few times. The rearrangement uses TRBV19 and TRBJ1-1; D call uncertain. Germline values: CDR1 LNHDA, CDR2 SQIVND (reference sequence). The CDR3 is made up of 11 amino acids. Trimming removed 10 bases at V and 2 bases at J, with 8 bases between. The CDR3 sequence: CATTRNTEAFF. For the CDR3, the DNA is TGTGCCACCACACGAAACACTGAAGCTTTCTTT.